This T cell receptor beta chain was retrieved from a study of Graves' ophthalmopathy and Graves' hyperthyroidism. General study points: A roughly 76% specificity and 87.88% sensitivity were achieved by a 13-signature model that separated ophthalmopathy from stable hyperthyroidism. Most thyroid-expanded clonotypes exceeding 0.001 frequency were also found in blood.

Recruitment covered hyperthyroidism patients aged 18 to 65 whose new diagnosis was of under 2 months' duration. PBMCs were isolated from an approximately 9.4 ml sample of fresh peripheral blood. CDR1 SGHRS and CDR2 YFSETQ come from the germline V gene. The CDR3 is 13 residues long. V trimming: 7 bases; J trimming: 7 bases; junction bases outside the gene matches: 5. Amplification of TCR beta CDR3 regions used RNA transcripts. The authors performed first-round RT-PCR with HTBI primers and then a second-round multiplex PCR. TCRdb redid the calling of the multiplex PCR reads with MiXCR, one entry per CDR3 protein. The table has over 500,000 distinct CDR3 sequences, 22% seen once. This clonotype was seen at least ten times. The antigen remains unidentified.

The V call is TRBV5-1, the J call TRBJ1-6; 7 bases line up with TRBD1. The TCR comes from a woman younger than 35 with stable Graves' hyperthyroidism. Some clones in this sample may be carry-over from other donors' samples. The sample comprised peripheral blood. Written as DNA, the CDR3 is TGCGCCAGCCGGGACAGCGGGAATTCACCCCTCCACTTT. Translated, it gives CASRDSGNSPLHF. Looking up the rest from reference TRBV5-1 and TRBJ1-6 gives the full variable domain: KAGVTQTPRYLIKTRGQQVTLSCSPISGHRSVSWYQQTPGQGLQFLFEYFSETQRNKGNFPGRFSGRQFSNSRSEMNVSTLELGDSALYLCASRDSGNSPLHFGNGTRLTVT.